The clone carrying this T cell receptor (beta chain) has more than one count but fewer than ten. The data are from a study of T cell repertoires in cytomegalovirus infection. TCRdb re-analysed the reads in MiXCR, keeping a single row per CDR3 protein. In the table there are approximately 200,000 distinct CDR3 sequences, over 20% of which are singletons. V was cut by 0 bases and J by 1 base, with 9 bases left in between. Per germline, CDR1 SEHNR and CDR2 FQNEAQ (reference sequence). The CDR3 has 15 amino acids. The clonotype comes from a human donor in good health (CMV status not recorded). Some clones in this sample may be carry-over from other donors' samples. This sequence joins TRBV7-9 and TRBJ1-2, with D possibly TRBD1 on 6 matching bases. The sequenced material came from CD8+ T cells from PBMCs. The chain's CDR3 is CASSLAGQSNYGYTF. The DNA of the CDR3 is TGTGCCAGCAGCTTAGCTGGACAGAGTAACTATGGCTACACCTTC.